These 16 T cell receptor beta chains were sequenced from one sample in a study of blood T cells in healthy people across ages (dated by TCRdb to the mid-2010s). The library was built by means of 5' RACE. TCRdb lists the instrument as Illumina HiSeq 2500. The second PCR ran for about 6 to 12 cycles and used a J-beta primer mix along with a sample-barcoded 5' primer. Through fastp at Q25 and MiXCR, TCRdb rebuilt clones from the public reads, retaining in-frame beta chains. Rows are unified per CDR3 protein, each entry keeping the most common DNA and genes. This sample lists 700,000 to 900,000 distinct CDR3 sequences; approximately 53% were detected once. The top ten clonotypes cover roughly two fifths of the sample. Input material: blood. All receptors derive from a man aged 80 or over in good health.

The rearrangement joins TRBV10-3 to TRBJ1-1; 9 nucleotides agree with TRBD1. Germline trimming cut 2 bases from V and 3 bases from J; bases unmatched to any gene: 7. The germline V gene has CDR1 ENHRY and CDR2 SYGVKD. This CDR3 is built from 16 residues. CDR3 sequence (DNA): TGTGCCATCAGTGAGGGGTCCCGGGACAGGGACACTGAAGCTTTCTTT. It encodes CAISEGSRDRDTEAFF.

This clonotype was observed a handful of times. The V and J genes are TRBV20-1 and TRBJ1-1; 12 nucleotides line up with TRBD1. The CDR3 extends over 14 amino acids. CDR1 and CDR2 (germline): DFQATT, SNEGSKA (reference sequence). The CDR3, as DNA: TGCAGAGCCGGGACAGGGGGCGGAAGGGGTGAAGCTTTCTTT. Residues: CRAGTGGGRGEAFF.

The CDR3 coding sequence is TGTGCCATCAGTGGGTCAGGACAGGGGCTATACGAGCAGTACTTC. Its translation is CAISGSGQGLYEQYF. This chain joins TRBV10-3 and TRBJ2-7, with 9 bases lining up with TRBD1. The length of the CDR3 is 15 residues. From germline, CDR1 is ENHRY and CDR2 SYGVKD. Trimming took 4 bases from V and 4 from J; bases not matched to a gene: 8.

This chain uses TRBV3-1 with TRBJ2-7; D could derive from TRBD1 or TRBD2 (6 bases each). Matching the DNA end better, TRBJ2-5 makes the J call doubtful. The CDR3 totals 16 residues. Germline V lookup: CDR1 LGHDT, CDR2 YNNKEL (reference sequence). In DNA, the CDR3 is TGTGCCAGCAGCCAAGTCGGAGGGGGGCTGGGGGAGACCCAGTACTTC. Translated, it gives CASSQVGGGLGETQYF.

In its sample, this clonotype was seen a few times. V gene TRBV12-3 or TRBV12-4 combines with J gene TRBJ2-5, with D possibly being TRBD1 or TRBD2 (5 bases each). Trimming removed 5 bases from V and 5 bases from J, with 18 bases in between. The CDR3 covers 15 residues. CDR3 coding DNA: TGTGCCAGCAGTCCCCGACTGGGGACGGGGGAGACCCAGTACTTC. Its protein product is CASSPRLGTGETQYF.

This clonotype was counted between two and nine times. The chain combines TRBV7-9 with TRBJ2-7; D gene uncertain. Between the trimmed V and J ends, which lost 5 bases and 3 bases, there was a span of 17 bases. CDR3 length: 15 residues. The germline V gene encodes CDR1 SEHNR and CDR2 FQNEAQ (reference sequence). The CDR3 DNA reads TGTGCCAGCAGCACTCTAAGTTTGGGCAGCTACGAGCAGTACTTC. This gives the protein CASSTLSLGSYEQYF.

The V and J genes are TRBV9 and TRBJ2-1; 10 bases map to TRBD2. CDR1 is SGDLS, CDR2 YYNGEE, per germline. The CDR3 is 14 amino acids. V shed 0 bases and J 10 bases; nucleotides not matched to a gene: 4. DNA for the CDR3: TGTGCCAGCAGCGTAGCTAGCGGGGGTATAGAGCAGTTCTTC. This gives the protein CASSVASGGIEQFF. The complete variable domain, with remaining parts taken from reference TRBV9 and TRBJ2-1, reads DSGVTQTPKHLITATGQRVTLRCSPRSGDLSVYWYQQSLDQGLQFLIQYYNGEERAKGNILERFSAQQFPDLHSELNLSSLELGDSALYFCASSVASGGIEQFFGPGTRLTVL.

The CDR3 spells CASRGTGEDTQYF. The CDR3 DNA reads TGCGCCAGCAGGGGTACAGGGGAAGATACGCAGTATTTT. The J gene is TRBJ2-3, the V gene TRBV5-1, with 7 bases matching TRBD1. The CDR3 is 13 residues long. V was pared by 5 bases and J by 5 bases, with 5 bases of the junction left unmatched. Germline V gives CDR1 SGHRS, CDR2 YFSETQ.

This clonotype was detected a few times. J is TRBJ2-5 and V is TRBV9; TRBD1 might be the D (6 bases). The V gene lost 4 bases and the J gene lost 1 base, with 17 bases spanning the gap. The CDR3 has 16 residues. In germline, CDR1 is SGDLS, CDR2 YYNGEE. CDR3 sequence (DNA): TGTGCCAGCAGCCCCGGGTACAAAGGGGGCCAAGAGACCCAGTACTTC. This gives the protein CASSPGYKGGQETQYF.

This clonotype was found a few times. Written as DNA, the CDR3 is TGCAGCGTTGAATTCCAACAGGGTTTGGGGGCCAACGTCCTGACTTTC. It translates to CSVEFQQGLGANVLTF. V is TRBV29-1 and J is TRBJ2-6, with TRBD1 as a possible D gene (6 bases). Trimming shortened V by 2 bases and J by 4 bases, and 15 bases separated the two germline ends. In germline, CDR1 is SQVTM, CDR2 ANQGSEA. The CDR3 has 16 amino acids. Variable domain in full (rest from reference TRBV29-1 and TRBJ2-6): SAVISQKPSRDICQRGTSLTIQCQVDSQVTMMFWYRQQPGQSLTLIATANQGSEATYESGFVIDKFPISRPNLTFSTLTVSNMSPEDSSIYLCSVEFQQGLGANVLTFGAGSRLTVL.

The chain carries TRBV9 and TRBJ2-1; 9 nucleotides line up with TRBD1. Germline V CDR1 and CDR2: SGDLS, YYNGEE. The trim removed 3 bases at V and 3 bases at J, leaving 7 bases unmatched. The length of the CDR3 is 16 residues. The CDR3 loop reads CASSAPGQGLYNEQFF. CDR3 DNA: TGTGCCAGCAGCGCCCCGGGACAGGGTCTCTACAATGAGCAGTTCTTC. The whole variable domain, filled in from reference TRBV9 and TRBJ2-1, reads DSGVTQTPKHLITATGQRVTLRCSPRSGDLSVYWYQQSLDQGLQFLIQYYNGEERAKGNILERFSAQQFPDLHSELNLSSLELGDSALYFCASSAPGQGLYNEQFFGPGTRLTVL.

The CDR3 reads CASRTAGGPRYAYF. The CDR3 DNA reads as TGTGCCAGCAGAACGGCCGGGGGCCCCAGATACGCGTATTTT. This chain links TRBV7-2 with TRBJ2-3; the D call may be TRBD1 or TRBD2 (6 bases each). Germline CDR1 is SGHTA and CDR2 is FQGNSA. The CDR3 runs 14 residues. Trimming stripped 6 bases from V and 14 bases from J, with 24 bases between.

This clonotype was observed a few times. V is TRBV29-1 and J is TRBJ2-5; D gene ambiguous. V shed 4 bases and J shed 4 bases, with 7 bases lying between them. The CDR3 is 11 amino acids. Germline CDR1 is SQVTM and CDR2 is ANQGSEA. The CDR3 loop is CSVVSLETQYF. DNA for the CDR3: TGCAGCGTTGTTAGTCTAGAGACCCAGTACTTC.

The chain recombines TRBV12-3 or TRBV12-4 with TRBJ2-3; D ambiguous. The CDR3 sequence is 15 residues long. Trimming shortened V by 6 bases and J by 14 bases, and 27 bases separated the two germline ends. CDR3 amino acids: CASSPTATQHRYAYF. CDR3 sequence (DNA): TGTGCCAGCAGCCCCACCGCGACCCAACACAGATACGCGTATTTT.

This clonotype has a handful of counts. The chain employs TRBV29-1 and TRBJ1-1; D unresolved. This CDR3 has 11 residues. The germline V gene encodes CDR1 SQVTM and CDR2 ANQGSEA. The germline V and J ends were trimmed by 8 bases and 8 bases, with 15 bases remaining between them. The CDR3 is CSLGDQREAFF. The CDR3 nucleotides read TGCAGCCTCGGAGACCAGAGAGAAGCTTTCTTT. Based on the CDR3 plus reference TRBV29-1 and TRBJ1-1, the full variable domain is SAVISQKPSRDICQRGTSLTIQCQVDSQVTMMFWYRQQPGQSLTLIATANQGSEATYESGFVIDKFPISRPNLTFSTLTVSNMSPEDSSIYLCSLGDQREAFFGQGTRLTVV.

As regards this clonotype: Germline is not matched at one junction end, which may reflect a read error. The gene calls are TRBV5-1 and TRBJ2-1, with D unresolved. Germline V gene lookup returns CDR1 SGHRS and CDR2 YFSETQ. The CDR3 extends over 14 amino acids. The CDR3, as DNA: TGCGCCGGCAGCTTAAGGGCCTCCTACAATGAGCAGTTCTTC. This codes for CAGSLRASYNEQFF.